This TCR beta chain was identified in a study of T cells in Graves' hyperthyroidism and ophthalmopathy. The source material, RNA transcripts, was used to amplify TCR beta CDR3 regions. The TCR CDR3 was amplified in a first-round RT-PCR using the HTBI primer set. MiXCR, applied by TCRdb to the multiplex PCR reads, yields one record per CDR3 protein. Of fewer than 650,000 distinct CDR3 sequences in the sample, approximately 48% were seen once. V lost 4 bases and J 0 bases, leaving 7 bases between the germline ends. The CDR3 has 14 residues. Germline CDR1 reads SNHLY; CDR2 reads FYNNEI. Uncontrolled infection, other autoimmune disease, pregnancy and lactation each barred patients from inclusion.

This chain connects TRBV2 to TRBJ1-5; unclear D gene. The sample was peripheral blood or thyroid tissue (not recorded which). This TCR was recovered from an adult woman with Graves' disease, either hyperthyroidism or ophthalmopathy (not recorded which). Here the CDR3 reads CASSAVISNQPQHF. The CDR3 region has the DNA TGTGCCAGCAGTGCAGTAATTAGCAATCAGCCCCAGCATTTT.